Shown below are 19 T cell receptor beta chains from a single sample sequenced in a study of T cells in tuberculosis. After thawing and overnight rest, PBMC were stained with GMM-loaded CD1B tetramer, viability dye and anti-CD3 for sorting. The CD1B tetramers carried C32 glucose monomycolate purified from Rhodococcus equi. The table came from immunoSEQ multiplex PCR; TCRdb's copy has only in-frame clones and leaves some out. The sample has tens of thousands of clones, 80% to 85% seen once. The specimen sequenced was CD1b-GMM tetramer-negative cells sorted from PBMCs. These receptors were collected from an adult woman with latent tuberculosis.

V is TRBV2 and J is TRBJ1-2; 9 nucleotides align to TRBD1. The CDR3 sequence is 12 residues long. Germline values: CDR1 SNHLY, CDR2 FYNNEI. V lost 4 bases, J lost 6 bases, and 0 bases stayed unmatched. The CDR3 loop is CASSGDRDGYTF. In DNA, the CDR3 is TGTGCCAGCAGTGGGGACAGGGATGGCTACACCTTC.

This chain uses TRBV25-1 with TRBJ2-5; TRBD1 aligns across 11 bases. The CDR3 runs to 15 residues. The germline CDR1 and CDR2 sequences are MGHDK and SYGVNS. V was pared by 1 base and J by 5 bases, with 3 bases of the junction left unmatched. The CDR3 here is CASSEWTGGLETQYF. CDR3 DNA: TGTGCCAGCAGTGAATGGACAGGGGGCTTGGAGACCCAGTACTTC.

The V and J genes are TRBV5-1 and TRBJ1-4, with 9 nucleotides matching TRBD1. Unmatched junction bases numbered 21, after V lost 2 bases and J lost 7 bases. The CDR3 consists of 20 residues. CDR1 is SGHRS, CDR2 YFSETQ, per germline. CDR3 nucleotide sequence: TGCGCCAGCAGCTTCTCGGAGGGACAGGGTGCTTCATTGGTGGGTGAAAAACTGTTTTTT. Amino acid sequence: CASSFSEGQGASLVGEKLFF.

The chain carries TRBV21-1 and TRBJ1-6; TRBD1, the D gene given by the table, was not confirmed from the DNA. TRBV21-1 is a listed pseudogene. This CDR3 is built from 19 residues. The DNA for the CDR3 is TGTGCCAGCAGCAAAACATTACAGGGGGTAAGCTCCTATAATTCACCCCTCCACTTT. Its protein is CASSKTLQGVSSYNSPLHF.

The V gene is TRBV28, the J gene TRBJ2-5; 11 positions agree with TRBD1. CDR3 length: 15 amino acids. J gave up 5 bases and V 4 bases, and 6 bases lay outside the gene matches. Germline loops: CDR1 MDHEN, CDR2 SYDVKM. The CDR3 sequence is CASSWGQGDRETQYF. DNA for the CDR3: TGTGCCAGCAGTTGGGGACAGGGGGATAGGGAGACCCAGTACTTC.

This clone came up a few times. This chain connects TRBV18 to TRBJ2-1; the D is unclear. Germline V lookup: CDR1 KGHSH, CDR2 LQKENI. The CDR3 has 13 residues. The V gene lost 3 bases and the J gene lost 10 bases, with 13 bases spanning the gap. The CDR3 DNA reads as TGTGCCAGCTCACCGACTGGCCCCCCAGAGCAGTTCTTC. This encodes CASSPTGPPEQFF.

The CDR3 sequence is CASNQEGGSEQYF. The CDR3 nucleotides are TGTGCCAGCAACCAAGAGGGAGGGTCAGAGCAGTACTTC. V and J are TRBV9 and TRBJ2-7, with 7 bases fitting TRBD2. The CDR3 runs to 13 residues. Trimming cost V 6 bases and J 7 bases; bases outside gene matches: 10. Per the germline V gene, CDR1 is SGDLS and CDR2 is YYNGEE.

The rearrangement links TRBV6-1 to TRBJ1-1, with D unclear. CDR1 is MNHNS and CDR2 is SASEGT in the germline V gene. Trimming removed 5 bases from V and 2 bases from J, with 9 bases in between. This CDR3 is built from 13 residues. Written as DNA, the CDR3 is TGTGCCAGCAGTAGGGAGAGAAACACTGAAGCTTTCTTT. This encodes CASSRERNTEAFF.

This clone was observed once. This sequence joins TRBV6-5 and TRBJ2-2; 8 nucleotides align to TRBD2. CDR1 MNHEY and CDR2 SVGAGI come from the germline V gene. The length of the CDR3 is 16 residues. The J segment lost 6 bases and the V segment lost 1 base, leaving 7 bases of the junction unmatched. CDR3 residues: CASSYWSGRIAGELFF. CDR3 DNA sequence: TGTGCCAGCAGTTACTGGAGCGGGAGAATTGCCGGGGAGCTGTTTTTT.

The table lists this clone with a few counts. The chain is built from TRBV19 and TRBJ1-2; possibly TRBD1 for D (6 bases). This CDR3 region has 14 residues. Trimming pared 7 bases from V and 2 bases from J, leaving 14 bases between. The germline CDR1 and CDR2 sequences are LNHDA and SQIVND (reference sequence). This CDR3 is CASTIRGRNYGYTF. In nucleotides, the CDR3 is TGTGCCAGTACCATCAGGGGCCGCAACTATGGCTACACCTTC.

The V and J genes are TRBV7-8 and TRBJ2-5; weak D call: TRBD2 (7 bases). Germline CDR1 SGHVS, CDR2 FQNEAQ. V was shortened by 3 bases and J by 5 bases, with 22 bases between the two germline ends. The CDR3 loop spans 17 amino acids. The CDR3 spells CASSLGLPGHRLETQYF. In DNA, the CDR3 is TGTGCCAGCAGCTTGGGACTACCGGGACACAGACTGGAGACCCAGTACTTC.

V usage is TRBV6-5 and J usage is TRBJ2-1; perhaps TRBD1 as D (6 bases). The germline CDR1 and CDR2 sequences are MNHEY and SVGAGI. The CDR3 has 13 amino acids. The V and J ends lost 5 bases and 8 bases respectively, with 13 bases between them. CDR3 bases: TGTGCCAGCAGTCGACAGGACGGGGATGAGCAGTTCTTC. It specifies CASSRQDGDEQFF.

V gene TRBV6-6 combines with J gene TRBJ2-7; TRBD1 matches at 9 bases. Germline values: CDR1 MNHNY, CDR2 SVGAGI (reference sequence). The V and J ends lost 6 bases and 5 bases, in that order; junction bases with no gene match: 14. CDR3 length equals 16 residues. CDR3 sequence: CASSQNPGQGLHEQYF. CDR3 nucleotides: TGTGCCAGCAGCCAGAATCCGGGACAGGGTCTCCACGAGCAGTACTTC.

The chain links TRBV7-3 to TRBJ2-2; 11 nucleotides align to TRBD1. Germline CDR1 reads SGHTA; CDR2 reads FQGTGA. CDR3 size: 18 residues. The V and J ends lost 2 bases and 2 bases, in that order; junction bases with no gene match: 7. The CDR3 protein is CASSLGQGARLNTGELFF. CDR3 sequence (DNA): TGTGCCAGCAGCTTAGGACAGGGGGCGCGTCTAAACACCGGGGAGCTGTTTTTT. Based on the CDR3 plus reference TRBV7-3 and TRBJ2-2, the full variable domain is GAGVSQTPSNKVTEKGKYVELRCDPISGHTALYWYRQSLGQGPEFLIYFQGTGAADDSGLPNDRFFAVRPEGSVSTLKIQRTERGDSAVYLCASSLGQGARLNTGELFFGEGSRLTVL.

The genes are TRBV27 and TRBJ1-2; 10 nucleotides align to TRBD1. The V segment lost 7 bases and the J segment 8 bases; nucleotides outside the gene matches: 13. Germline CDR1 is MNHEY and CDR2 is SMNVEV (reference sequence). There are 15 residues in the CDR3. This CDR3 reads CASTFDRGPLGGYTF. DNA for the CDR3: TGTGCCAGCACTTTTGACAGGGGGCCTCTAGGGGGCTACACCTTC.

The rearrangement joins TRBV5-4 to TRBJ2-7; 7 nucleotides match TRBD1. This CDR3 spans 11 amino acids. With 4 bases clipped from V and 9 bases from J, the junction kept 4 bases outside the gene matches. Germline V CDR1 and CDR2: SGHNT, YYREEE (reference sequence). The CDR3 sequence is CASSIGTVQYF. The CDR3 DNA is TGTGCCAGCAGCATCGGGACAGTGCAGTACTTC.

This chain uses TRBV29-1 with TRBJ2-2; D is possibly TRBD1 (7 bases). Germline CDR1 and CDR2: SQVTM and ANQGSEA. V lost 7 bases and J lost 4, with 13 bases in between. The CDR3 has 13 amino acids. CDR3 DNA: TGCAGCGCGGGACAGACTAGCACCGGGGAGCTGTTTTTT. Protein product: CSAGQTSTGELFF.

V usage is TRBV2 and J usage is TRBJ2-5, with 11 bases that match TRBD2. V trimming: 5 bases; J trimming: 4 bases; junction bases outside the gene matches: 0. Germline V gene data show CDR1 as SNHLY and CDR2 as FYNNEI. The CDR3 has 13 amino acids. DNA of the CDR3: TGTGCCAGCAGTCTAGCGGGAGGAGAGACCCAGTACTTC. It yields the protein CASSLAGGETQYF.

The gene calls are TRBV30 and TRBJ1-2; TRBD1 might be the D (5 bases). The length of the CDR3 is 13 residues. Germline lookup yields CDR1 GTSNPN and CDR2 SVGIG (reference sequence). The V end was cut by 1 base, the J end by 5 bases, with 11 bases between. CDR3 DNA: TGTGCCTGGAGTGCCGGGGGAAAATATGGCTACACCTTC. This sequence encodes CAWSAGGKYGYTF.